These T cell receptor beta chains were read from a single sample in a study of blood T cell repertoires in COVID-19. The protocol was immunoSEQ multiplex PCR, while the TCRdb copy is restricted to in-frame clones and leaves out a portion. The sample includes about 56,000 clones, around 84% of them seen just once. Material: peripheral blood. These receptor sequences come from a woman aged 80 or over with acute or convalescent COVID-19. Both conserved end residues are part of each CDR3. The order of the fields is clone size, V gene, D gene, J gene, CDR3 protein, CDR3 DNA. The D gene is left open where the match is weak. Some rows have no size entry. The others give once, few or many, or a class for an expanded clone.

abundance: once
v_gene: TRBV13
d_gene: NA
j_gene: TRBJ2-3
CDR3aa: CASSLQRDTQYF
CDR3nt: TGTGCCAGCAGCCTGCAGAGGGATACGCAGTATTTT

abundance: once
v_gene: TRBV11-3
d_gene: TRBD2
j_gene: TRBJ2-1
CDR3aa: CASGLAGYNEQFF
CDR3nt: TGTGCCAGCGGACTAGCGGGGTACAATGAGCAGTTCTTC

abundance: NA
v_gene: TRBV5-1
d_gene: NA
j_gene: TRBJ2-7
CDR3aa: CASSLVMSSYEQYF
CDR3nt: TGCGCCAGCAGCTTGGTTATGAGCTCCTACGAGCAGTACTTC

abundance: NA
v_gene: TRBV5-1
d_gene: NA
j_gene: TRBJ2-7
CDR3aa: CASSMGGQTSEQYF
CDR3nt: TGCGCCAGCAGCATGGGGGGACAGACTTCAGAGCAGTACTTC

abundance: NA
v_gene: TRBV6-5
d_gene: NA
j_gene: TRBJ1-1
CDR3aa: CASSYSSRLEAFF
CDR3nt: TGTGCCAGCAGTTACTCTAGTCGCCTTGAAGCTTTCTTT

abundance: NA
v_gene: TRBV3-1/TRBV3-2
d_gene: NA
j_gene: TRBJ1-2
CDR3aa: CASSQSGVTNYGYTF
CDR3nt: TGTGCCAGCAGCCAATCGGGAGTCACTAACTATGGCTACACCTTC

abundance: once
v_gene: TRBV7-9
d_gene: NA
j_gene: TRBJ1-2
CDR3aa: CASSLNQANYGYTF
CDR3nt: TGTGCCAGCAGCTTAAACCAGGCTAACTATGGCTACACCTTC

abundance: NA
v_gene: TRBV11-1
d_gene: TRBD2
j_gene: TRBJ2-5
CDR3aa: CASGLAGGPTYETQYF
CDR3nt: TGTGCCAGCGGACTAGCGGGGGGGCCGACCTACGAGACCCAGTACTTC

abundance: few
v_gene: TRBV11-2
d_gene: TRBD1
j_gene: TRBJ2-7
CDR3aa: CASSRALQGDSYEQYF
CDR3nt: TGTGCCAGCAGCCGGGCATTACAGGGGGACTCCTACGAGCAGTACTTC

abundance: NA
v_gene: TRBV11-2
d_gene: NA
j_gene: TRBJ2-7
CDR3aa: CASSLDHGQTYEQYF
CDR3nt: TGTGCCAGCAGCTTAGATCACGGACAGACCTACGAGCAGTACTTC

abundance: NA
v_gene: TRBV5-1
d_gene: TRBD1
j_gene: TRBJ1-4
CDR3aa: CASSSGTGVEKLFF
CDR3nt: TGCGCCAGCAGCTCCGGGACAGGGGTTGAAAAACTGTTTTTT

abundance: NA
v_gene: TRBV6-5
d_gene: NA
j_gene: TRBJ1-2
CDR3aa: CAIIDRHYGYTF
CDR3nt: TGTGCCATTATCGACAGACACTATGGCTACACCTTC

abundance: NA
v_gene: TRBV9
d_gene: NA
j_gene: TRBJ2-7
CDR3aa: CASSALPTTYEQYF
CDR3nt: TGTGCCAGCAGCGCCCTACCTACCACCTACGAGCAGTACTTC

abundance: NA
v_gene: TRBV24-1
d_gene: TRBD1
j_gene: TRBJ2-3
CDR3aa: CATSDRTLGQTDTQYF
CDR3nt: TGTGCCACCAGTGACCGCACCTTGGGACAGACAGATACGCAGTATTTT

abundance: NA
v_gene: TRBV10-3
d_gene: TRBD1
j_gene: TRBJ2-1
CDR3aa: CAIKDRGPYNEQFF
CDR3nt: TGTGCCATCAAGGACAGGGGGCCTTACAATGAGCAGTTCTTC

abundance: once
v_gene: TRBV6-1
d_gene: NA
j_gene: TRBJ1-5
CDR3aa: CASSEAGQGQQPQHF
CDR3nt: TGTGCCAGCAGTGAAGCTGGGCAGGGCCAACAGCCCCAGCATTTT

abundance: NA
v_gene: TRBV6-5
d_gene: TRBD1
j_gene: TRBJ1-1
CDR3aa: CASYLETGINTEAFF
CDR3nt: TGTGCCAGCTACCTCGAGACAGGGATTAACACTGAAGCTTTCTTT

abundance: NA
v_gene: TRBV27
d_gene: NA
j_gene: TRBJ1-3
CDR3aa: CASSPLGGGNTIYF
CDR3nt: TGTGCCAGCAGTCCCTTAGGAGGAGGAAACACCATATATTTT

abundance: NA
v_gene: TRBV2
d_gene: TRBD1
j_gene: TRBJ2-6
CDR3aa: CASSPSGTGYFGANVLTF
CDR3nt: TGTGCCAGCAGTCCCTCCGGGACAGGGTATTTTGGGGCCAACGTCCTGACTTTC

abundance: NA
v_gene: TRBV6-6
d_gene: NA
j_gene: TRBJ1-4
CDR3aa: CASFPYRIGSEKLFF
CDR3nt: TGTGCCTCTTTCCCTTACAGAATCGGGAGTGAAAAACTGTTTTTT

abundance: NA
v_gene: TRBV11-2
d_gene: NA
j_gene: TRBJ1-5
CDR3aa: CASSLVGGGQPQHF
CDR3nt: TGTGCCAGCAGCTTAGTGGGGGGGGGACAGCCCCAGCATTTT

abundance: NA
v_gene: TRBV6-6
d_gene: TRBD1
j_gene: TRBJ1-5
CDR3aa: CASSTGDQPQHF
CDR3nt: TGTGCCAGCTCGACAGGGGATCAGCCCCAGCATTTT

abundance: NA
v_gene: TRBV7-8
d_gene: TRBD1
j_gene: TRBJ2-5
CDR3aa: CASSLVSGRGQETQYF
CDR3nt: TGTGCCAGCAGCTTAGTTTCCGGCAGGGGGCAGGAGACCCAGTACTTC

abundance: NA
v_gene: TRBV6-5
d_gene: TRBD1
j_gene: TRBJ1-2
CDR3aa: CASSYSIQGAYGYTF
CDR3nt: TGTGCCAGCAGTTACTCGATCCAGGGGGCTTATGGCTACACCTTC

abundance: NA
v_gene: TRBV2
d_gene: NA
j_gene: TRBJ1-2
CDR3aa: CASSLTPQGHNTVRSYGYTF
CDR3nt: TGTGCCAGCAGCCTAACCCCGCAGGGACACAACACGGTGAGAAGCTATGGCTACACCTTC

abundance: NA
v_gene: TRBV19
d_gene: NA
j_gene: TRBJ1-3
CDR3aa: CASTTGRNSGNTIYF
CDR3nt: TGTGCCAGTACCACAGGCCGAAACTCTGGAAACACCATATATTTT

abundance: NA
v_gene: TRBV9
d_gene: NA
j_gene: TRBJ1-2
CDR3aa: CASSVSNYGYTF
CDR3nt: TGTGCCAGCAGCGTCAGTAACTATGGCTACACCTTC

abundance: NA
v_gene: TRBV19
d_gene: TRBD1
j_gene: TRBJ1-1
CDR3aa: CASSRQGLNTEAFF
CDR3nt: TGTGCCAGTAGCAGACAGGGATTGAACACTGAAGCTTTCTTT

abundance: NA
v_gene: TRBV5-4
d_gene: TRBD2
j_gene: TRBJ2-2
CDR3aa: CATLAGGPDTGELFF
CDR3nt: TGTGCCACATTAGCGGGGGGGCCGGACACCGGGGAGCTGTTTTTT

abundance: NA
v_gene: TRBV29-1
d_gene: NA
j_gene: TRBJ1-2
CDR3aa: CSVGGGQVDGYTF
CDR3nt: TGCAGCGTTGGGGGGGGCCAGGTCGATGGCTACACCTTC

abundance: NA
v_gene: TRBV28
d_gene: TRBD1
j_gene: TRBJ1-5
CDR3aa: CASSFRDSLSEPQHF
CDR3nt: TGTGCCAGCAGTTTCCGGGACAGCCTTTCAGAGCCCCAGCATTTT

abundance: NA
v_gene: TRBV4-1
d_gene: NA
j_gene: TRBJ1-1
CDR3aa: CASSREGTGYTEAFF
CDR3nt: TGCGCCAGCAGCCGGGAGGGGACGGGGTACACTGAAGCTTTCTTT